This entry is about one T cell receptor beta chain. Recipients received nonmyeloablative bone marrow transplants from related graft donors, with transient mixed chimerism. Some clones are missing from TCRdb's copy, which holds only in-frame ones; the method was immunoSEQ multiplex PCR. This sample has about 22,000 clones, with around 85% found just once. The sample belongs to a study of Tregs in tolerant kidney transplant recipients. V lost 2 bases and J lost 2; bases outside the gene matches: 4. This CDR3 region has 17 residues. Looked up from germline, CDR1 is SGHTA and CDR2 is FQGNSA. The material was CD8+ T cells from blood (PBMCs), obtained 6 months after the transplant. The V gene is TRBV7-2, the J gene TRBJ2-2; 11 bases match TRBD2. The source of this sequence is a human patient who received a combined kidney and bone marrow transplant. Some of the T cells might come from the graft donor. CDR3 sequence reads: CASSLPLAGGNTGELFF. CDR3 DNA sequence: TGTGCCAGCAGCTTACCTCTAGCGGGGGGAAACACCGGGGAGCTGTTTTTT.